Shown below are 20 T cell receptor beta chains from a single sample sequenced in a study of technical replicates of blood from a handful of donors. Libraries were prepared by immunoSEQ multiplex PCR; TCRdb keeps only in-frame clonotypes and omits some of them. The table records tens of thousands of clones, nearly 97% of them present only once. Sequencing used T cells isolated from PBMCs. These TCRs come from a human donor in good health.

The genes are TRBV5-1 and TRBJ2-3; a possible D gene is TRBD2 (5 bases). Germline V gene sequence: CDR1 SGHRS, CDR2 YFSETQ. The CDR3 totals 15 residues. V lost 4 bases to trimming and J lost 1 base, with 13 bases between them. CDR3 region: CASSPRDLGTDTQYF. The CDR3 bases are TGCGCCAGCAGCCCGAGGGATTTGGGCACAGATACGCAGTATTTT.

The genes are TRBV7-9 and TRBJ2-1; 7 bases are a match to TRBD1. Germline V gene sequence: CDR1 SEHNR, CDR2 FQNEAQ (reference sequence). J was trimmed by 5 bases and V by 5 bases; bases with no gene match: 6. This CDR3 region has 14 residues. The CDR3 nucleotides read TGTGCCAGCAGCCGGGGACAGATCAACAATGAGCAGTTCTTC. Translating it yields CASSRGQINNEQFF.

The chain joins TRBV28 to TRBJ2-7, with TRBD1 identical over 7 bases. V lost 3 bases, J lost 5 bases, and 19 bases stayed unmatched. This CDR3 has 18 amino acids. Germline V CDR1 and CDR2: MDHEN, SYDVKM. CDR3 residues: CASSLGPAGDRELDEQYF. The CDR3 bases are TGTGCCAGCAGTTTGGGCCCGGCCGGCGACAGGGAACTCGACGAGCAGTACTTC. Supplemented by reference TRBV28 and TRBJ2-7, the full variable domain reads DVKVTQSSRYLVKRTGEKVFLECVQDMDHENMFWYRQDPGLGLRLIYFSYDVKMKEKGDIPEGYSVSREKKERFSLILESASTNQTSMYLCASSLGPAGDRELDEQYFGPGTRLTVT.

This chain connects TRBV6-5 to TRBJ2-3; the D gene is possibly TRBD1 (5 bases). V was trimmed by 3 bases and J by 7 bases, leaving 8 bases between them. The CDR3 totals 12 residues. The V gene's germline CDR1 is MNHEY and CDR2 SVGAGI. The CDR3, as DNA: TGTGCCAGCAGTTATTCAGGGAATACGCAGTATTTT. Its protein is CASSYSGNTQYF.

The V gene is TRBV30, the J gene TRBJ2-1; D might be TRBD2 (7 bases). The CDR3 sequence is 14 residues long. Trimming took off 2 bases at V and 3 bases at J, with 11 bases between the two ends. Germline V gene lookup returns CDR1 GTSNPN and CDR2 SVGIG (reference sequence). This CDR3 reads CAWSRGGDYNEQFF. The CDR3 nucleotides are TGTGCCTGGAGTCGCGGGGGCGACTACAATGAGCAGTTCTTC. Full variable domain (remainder filled in from reference TRBV30 and TRBJ2-1): SQTIHQWPATLVQPVGSPLSLECTVEGTSNPNLYWYRQAAGRGLQLLFYSVGIGQISSEVPQNLSASRPQDRQFILSSKKLLLSDSGFYLCAWSRGGDYNEQFFGPGTRLTVL.

This clone was observed once. V and J are TRBV4-2 and TRBJ2-4, with 9 bases lining up with TRBD2. Germline V lookup: CDR1 LGHNA, CDR2 YNFKEQ. The trim removed 0 bases at V and 6 bases at J, leaving 6 bases unmatched. The CDR3 runs to 16 residues. For the CDR3, the DNA is TGTGCCAGCAGCCAAGATGTTGCGGGGGGGCGAAACATTCAGTACTTC. It encodes CASSQDVAGGRNIQYF.

The J gene is TRBJ2-5, the V gene TRBV6-1; 9 bases line up with TRBD2. This CDR3 comprises 15 residues. V trimming: 2 bases; J trimming: 4 bases; junction bases outside the gene matches: 5. Germline lookup yields CDR1 MNHNS and CDR2 SASEGT. The CDR3 region has the DNA TGTGCCAGCAGTGAATTAGCGGGGGTGGGAGAGACCCAGTACTTC. It is translated as CASSELAGVGETQYF.

This chain connects TRBV7-9 to TRBJ1-5; D is uncertain. The V end was cut by 3 bases, the J end by 6 bases, with 6 bases between. The CDR3 covers 12 residues. The germline V gene encodes CDR1 SEHNR and CDR2 FQNEAQ (reference sequence). CDR3 amino acids: CASSFSSQPQHF. The CDR3 coding sequence is TGTGCCAGCAGCTTCTCGTCTCAGCCCCAGCATTTT.

J is TRBJ2-3 and V is TRBV5-1; 8 bases align to TRBD2. The CDR3 extends over 14 amino acids. CDR1 is SGHRS and CDR2 is YFSETQ in the germline V gene. V gave up 0 bases and J gave up 5 bases; unmatched junction bases: 2. The CDR3 nucleotides are TGCGCCAGCAGCTTGGGCGGGAGGTTAGATACGCAGTATTTT. This encodes CASSLGGRLDTQYF.

The chain is built from TRBV19 and TRBJ2-5; D remains unclear. This CDR3 spans 15 amino acids. The V end lost 1 base, the J end lost 1 base, and 10 bases lay between the germline ends. Per the germline V gene, CDR1 is LNHDA and CDR2 is SQIVND (reference sequence). The CDR3 DNA sequence: TGTGCCAGTAGTATAGGACCCGGAGTCCAAGAGACCCAGTACTTC. Its protein product is CASSIGPGVQETQYF.

V is TRBV7-2 and J is TRBJ2-7; D perhaps matches TRBD2 (7 bases). Germline V CDR1 and CDR2: SGHTA, FQGNSA. The V end was cut by 2 bases, the J end by 6 bases, with 14 bases between. The length of the CDR3 is 14 residues. The DNA for the CDR3 is TGTGCCAGCAGCTTACAACGGGGGGCGGGCGAGCAGTACTTC. This sequence encodes CASSLQRGAGEQYF.

The rearrangement uses TRBV27 and TRBJ2-1; D is perhaps TRBD1 (6 bases). Germline V gene data show CDR1 as MNHEY and CDR2 as SMNVEV (reference sequence). This CDR3 is 16 amino acids long. V was clipped by 6 bases and J by 4 bases, with 19 bases between them. The CDR3 protein is CASRLPTGSVYNEQFF. CDR3 sequence (DNA): TGTGCCAGCAGGCTCCCCACAGGGTCAGTATACAATGAGCAGTTCTTC.

V and J are TRBV5-1 and TRBJ2-1, with TRBD2 identical over 10 bases. Germline loops: CDR1 SGHRS, CDR2 YFSETQ. V trimming: 3 bases; J trimming: 7 bases; junction bases outside the gene matches: 10. This CDR3 has 16 residues. This CDR3 reads CASSSGTSAGVNEQFF. The DNA of the CDR3 is TGCGCCAGCAGCTCGGGGACTAGCGCCGGGGTAAATGAGCAGTTCTTC.

The chain employs TRBV15 and TRBJ2-1; 8 bases are a match to TRBD2. V lost 3 bases and J lost 4; bases outside the gene matches: 14. Germline CDR1 and CDR2: LNHNV and YYDKDF (reference sequence). This CDR3 comprises 18 residues. This CDR3 is CATSSDLIMREDYNEQFF. CDR3 sequence (DNA): TGTGCCACCAGCAGCGATCTTATTATGCGGGAGGATTACAATGAGCAGTTCTTC. Complete variable domain (other parts from reference TRBV15 and TRBJ2-1): DAMVIQNPRYQVTQFGKPVTLSCSQTLNHNVMYWYQQKSSQAPKLLFHYYDKDFNNEADTPDNFQSRRPNTSFCFLDIRSPGLGDTAMYLCATSSDLIMREDYNEQFFGPGTRLTVL.

V gene TRBV7-9 combines with J gene TRBJ1-1, with D perhaps TRBD1 (6 bases). Germline CDR1 SEHNR, CDR2 FQNEAQ (reference sequence). The CDR3 length is 13 residues. Trimming left V 6 bases short and J 5 bases short, with 13 bases between. CDR3 protein: CASRLGGLTEAFF. In DNA, the CDR3 is TGTGCCAGCAGATTGGGGGGGCTTACTGAAGCTTTCTTT.

This clone has just one count. This chain connects TRBV4-1 to TRBJ1-2, with 7 positions matching TRBD1. V was pared by 8 bases and J by 3 bases, with 9 bases of the junction left unmatched. CDR1 and CDR2 (germline): MGHRA, YSYEKL. The CDR3 contains 14 residues. In DNA, the CDR3 is TGCGCCAGCTCAGGGGGGTTCTTGGACTATGGCTACACCTTC. Amino acid sequence: CASSGGFLDYGYTF.

The CDR3 sequence is CASSATGGPVDTQYF. The CDR3 DNA follows: TGTGCCAGCAGTGCTACGGGAGGGCCTGTAGATACGCAGTATTTT. The chain is built from TRBV6-4 and TRBJ2-3, with TRBD2 matching 8 bases. CDR1 MRHNA and CDR2 SNTAGT come from the germline V gene. CDR3 size: 15 residues. J was trimmed by 5 bases and V by 4 bases; bases with no gene match: 8.

The chain uses TRBV10-3 and TRBJ2-3; tentative D call: TRBD2 (5 bases). The V gene lost 8 bases and the J gene lost 2 bases, with 23 bases spanning the gap. Germline CDR1 reads ENHRY; CDR2 reads SYGVKD. This CDR3 contains 17 residues. CDR3 coding DNA: TGTGCCATCCGTGGGCGGGTGACTCGCCTAGACACAGATACGCAGTATTTT. Its translation is CAIRGRVTRLDTDTQYF.

The chain combines TRBV19 with TRBJ1-5, with 9 bases aligning to TRBD1. Germline V gene lookup returns CDR1 LNHDA and CDR2 SQIVND (reference sequence). The trim removed 8 bases at V and 7 bases at J, leaving 9 bases unmatched. This CDR3 is 14 amino acids long. CDR3 sequence reads: CASVLSGQGQPQHF. CDR3 nucleotide sequence: TGTGCCAGTGTTCTGAGCGGACAGGGGCAGCCCCAGCATTTT.

The chain carries TRBV11-2 and TRBJ2-1; 12 nucleotides line up with TRBD2. CDR3 length: 15 residues. Germline loops: CDR1 SGHAT, CDR2 FQNNGV. With 5 bases clipped from V and 9 bases from J, the junction kept 8 bases outside the gene matches. For the CDR3, the DNA is TGTGCCAGCAGCCCCGGGACTAGCGGGCACACTGAGCAGTTCTTC. It translates to CASSPGTSGHTEQFF.